This entry lists 22 T cell receptor beta chains sequenced from one sample in a study of post-analysis software for immune sequencing data. Study results and limitations: In patients, TRBV5-6, TRBV5-1 and TRBV20-1 belonged to 4 or 5 TRBV segments found more frequently than in controls.

What these receptors recognize is not known. The authors incorporated unique molecular identifiers into the TCR beta cDNA libraries. TCRdb reanalysed the PCR reads using MiXCR and keeps one entry per CDR3 protein. The data hold over 700,000 distinct CDR3 sequences, with less than 35% observed a single time. Material for sequencing was blood. These receptors originate from a girl under 18 with multiple sclerosis.

The V gene is TRBV12-3 or TRBV12-4, the J gene TRBJ2-3; D is perhaps TRBD1 (6 bases). The V and J ends lost 1 base and 0 bases respectively, with 17 bases between them. This CDR3 spans 18 amino acids. The CDR3 DNA sequence: TGTGCCAGCAGTTTAGTAAAGGGGACAAGACTCAGCACAGATACGCAGTATTTT. It specifies CASSLVKGTRLSTDTQYF.

At least ten counts were recorded for this clonotype. The rearrangement uses TRBV6-1 and TRBJ2-7; TRBD1 is a possible D gene (6 bases). This CDR3 comprises 14 residues. Germline lookup yields CDR1 MNHNS and CDR2 SASEGT. Trimming left V 3 bases short and J 3 bases short, with 12 bases between. The CDR3, as DNA: TGTGCCAGCAGTGAGGCCGGGACAATCTACGAGCAGTACTTC. Its protein is CASSEAGTIYEQYF.

This chain joins TRBV28 and TRBJ1-2; D call uncertain. Germline V gene sequence: CDR1 MDHEN, CDR2 SYDVKM. The length of the CDR3 is 13 residues. V was shortened by 2 bases and J by 8 bases, with 12 bases between the two germline ends. CDR3 sequence reads: CASSLGVGEGYTF. The CDR3 nucleotides are TGTGCCAGCAGTTTAGGGGTCGGGGAAGGCTACACCTTC.

CDR3 in DNA: TGTGCCAGCAGCCTCCCCCTAGGGCCTAGCGGGGGGAGTGAGCAGTTCTTC. Encoded protein: CASSLPLGPSGGSEQFF. This rearrangement joins TRBV3-1 to TRBJ2-1; 11 bases match TRBD2. The CDR3 is 17 amino acids. Germline CDR1 is LGHDT and CDR2 is YNNKEL (reference sequence). J was trimmed by 9 bases and V by 4 bases; bases with no gene match: 14.

This clonotype was picked up a small number of times. V and J are TRBV14 and TRBJ2-1, with 8 bases lining up with TRBD2. The ends lost 1 base at V and 9 bases at J; junction bases unmatched: 5. CDR3 size: 14 residues. Germline CDR1 is SGHDN and CDR2 is FVKESK. The CDR3 region is CASSQVSGGGEQFF. CDR3 sequence (DNA): TGTGCCAGCAGCCAAGTGTCGGGAGGGGGTGAGCAGTTCTTC.

Remarks on this clonotype: This CDR3 is missing its conserved last phenylalanine or tryptophan, likely due to a read error. The rearrangement links TRBV20-1 to TRBJ2-7; 16 bases are shared with TRBD2. CDR1 is DFQATT, CDR2 SNEGSKA, per germline (reference sequence). The CDR3 spans 17 residues. J gave up 2 bases and V 3 bases, and 7 bases lay outside the gene matches. The CDR3 is CSARGLAGGPGTYEQYC. For the CDR3, the DNA is TGCAGTGCTAGGGGACTAGCGGGGGGGCCTGGGACCTACGAGCAGTACTGC.

This sequence joins TRBV5-6 and TRBJ2-1, with a weak D call TRBD2 (7 bases). The CDR3 extends over 16 amino acids. Germline CDR1 reads SGHDT; CDR2 reads YYEEEE. Trimming took 0 bases from V and 6 from J, leaving 16 bases between them. The CDR3 sequence: CASSLAAGARFNEQFF. CDR3 in DNA: TGTGCCAGCAGCTTGGCTGCGGGGGCGCGTTTCAATGAGCAGTTCTTC.

This rearrangement joins TRBV23-1 to TRBJ2-1; 7 nucleotides match TRBD1. TRBV23-1 is an ORF for which the function is uncertain. With 2 bases clipped from V and 8 bases from J, the junction kept 24 bases outside the gene matches. The CDR3 length is 20 residues. CDR3: CASSQALPLSGEGAIYEQFF. The DNA of the CDR3 is TGCGCCAGCAGTCAAGCCCTACCATTGTCAGGCGAGGGGGCAATATATGAGCAGTTCTTC.

The rearrangement uses TRBV20-1 and TRBJ2-3; 9 nucleotides match TRBD1. The CDR3 is made up of 15 amino acids. With V trimmed by 3 bases and J by 6 bases, 10 bases remained unmatched. Germline CDR1 is DFQATT and CDR2 is SNEGSKA (reference sequence). The CDR3 protein is CSASLPGTGLDTQYF. CDR3 DNA: TGCAGTGCTAGCCTACCTGGGACAGGGTTGGATACGCAGTATTTT.

The chain carries TRBV2 and TRBJ1-1; D unresolved. Between the trimmed V and J ends, which lost 3 bases and 6 bases, there was a span of 14 bases. Germline-derived CDR1 and CDR2 are SNHLY and FYNNEI. The CDR3 totals 14 residues. CDR3 sequence reads: CASSDGQEWAEAFF. CDR3 DNA: TGTGCCAGCAGTGACGGCCAGGAATGGGCTGAAGCTTTCTTT.

This rearrangement joins TRBV13 to TRBJ2-2; 8 bases align to TRBD2. The germline V gene has CDR1 PRHDT and CDR2 FYEKMQ (reference sequence). CDR3 length equals 16 residues. The trim removed 3 bases at V and 4 bases at J, leaving 7 bases unmatched. The CDR3 here is CASSFLRGAVTGELFF. The CDR3 region has the DNA TGTGCCAGCAGCTTCTTGCGGGGGGCGGTCACCGGGGAGCTGTTTTTT. Supplemented by reference TRBV13 and TRBJ2-2, the full variable domain reads AAGVIQSPRHLIKEKRETATLKCYPIPRHDTVYWYQQGPGQDPQFLISFYEKMQSDKGSIPDRFSAQQFSDYHSELNMSSLELGDSALYFCASSFLRGAVTGELFFGEGSRLTVL.

Many counts were recorded for this clonotype. The V and J genes are TRBV9 and TRBJ2-4; D may be TRBD2 (6 bases). CDR1 and CDR2 from the germline V gene are SGDLS and YYNGEE. Trimming took off 0 bases at V and 1 base at J, with 8 bases between the two ends. This CDR3 contains 15 residues. Here the CDR3 reads CASSVEEGAKNIQYF. CDR3 bases: TGTGCCAGCAGCGTAGAGGAGGGGGCCAAAAACATTCAGTACTTC.

V and J are TRBV3-1 and TRBJ1-5; the match to TRBD1 covers 10 bases. Germline loops: CDR1 LGHDT, CDR2 YNNKEL (reference sequence). V was clipped by 3 bases and J by 5 bases; unmatched bases: 4. CDR3 length: 15 amino acids. Here the CDR3 DNA reads TGTGCCAGCAGCCACGCCGGGACAGGGGATCAGCCCCAGCATTTT. Amino acid sequence: CASSHAGTGDQPQHF.

This clonotype was observed a handful of times. This CDR3 is CASSRLARPDNYGYTF. CDR3 nucleotides: TGTGCCAGCAGCCGACTCGCACGGCCCGATAACTATGGCTACACCTTC. The J gene is TRBJ1-2, the V gene TRBV7-9; the D is unclear. Trimming removed 5 bases from V and 1 base from J, with 17 bases in between. The germline CDR1 and CDR2 sequences are SEHNR and FQNEAQ (reference sequence). The CDR3 spans 16 residues.

This clonotype was found a few times. The CDR3 loop reads CASSPRGGLEQYF. CDR3 sequence (DNA): TGTGCCAGCAGCCCGCGTGGGGGGCTAGAGCAGTACTTC. This chain uses TRBV7-2 with TRBJ2-7; tentatively, D is TRBD1 or TRBD2 (6 bases each). Germline V gives CDR1 SGHTA, CDR2 FQGNSA. CDR3 size: 13 residues. Trimming removed 5 bases at V and 7 bases at J, with 15 bases between.

The chain recombines TRBV29-1 with TRBJ1-2, with TRBD1 identical over 8 bases. CDR3 length equals 15 residues. The junction had 15 bases not matched to a gene; V was cut back by 5 bases and J by 7 bases. Per the germline V gene, CDR1 is SQVTM and CDR2 is ANQGSEA. CDR3 region: CSVFGYDRGYGGYTF. The CDR3 DNA sequence: TGCAGCGTTTTTGGTTATGACAGGGGTTACGGTGGCTACACCTTC.

CDR3 loop: CASSPLLAGEGGEQYF. In DNA form, the CDR3 reads TGTGCCAGCAGTCCCCTTTTAGCGGGAGAGGGGGGTGAGCAGTACTTC. This chain joins TRBV12-3 or TRBV12-4 and TRBJ2-5; 9 nucleotides agree with TRBD2. The junction had 18 bases not matched to a gene; V was cut back by 5 bases and J by 11 bases. This CDR3 is built from 16 residues.

The chain carries TRBV6-2 or TRBV6-3 and TRBJ2-3, with D possibly called TRBD1 or TRBD2 (5 bases each). The germline gives CDR1 MNHEY, CDR2 SVGEGT. Trimming pared 8 bases from V and 3 bases from J, leaving 9 bases between. The CDR3 contains 12 residues. In DNA form, the CDR3 reads TGTGCCAGCGGGGGTTGGACAGATACGCAGTATTTT. Its translation: CASGGWTDTQYF.

In this sample, this clonotype turned up a few times. CDR3 DNA sequence: TGCGCCAGCAGCTTCTCGGACAACGCAAGGGACGAGCAGTACTTC. Its translation is CASSFSDNARDEQYF. The rearrangement joins TRBV5-1 to TRBJ2-7; possibly TRBD1 for D (5 bases). Trimming left V 2 bases short and J 5 bases short, with 17 bases between. Germline V lookup: CDR1 SGHRS, CDR2 YFSETQ. This CDR3 has 15 residues. The full variable domain, its missing parts supplied by reference TRBV5-1 and TRBJ2-7, is KAGVTQTPRYLIKTRGQQVTLSCSPISGHRSVSWYQQTPGQGLQFLFEYFSETQRNKGNFPGRFSGRQFSNSRSEMNVSTLELGDSALYLCASSFSDNARDEQYFGPGTRLTVT.

V and J are TRBV29-1 and TRBJ1-5; D is uncertain. CDR3 length equals 13 residues. CDR1 and CDR2 from the germline V gene are SQVTM and ANQGSEA. The ends were cut back, 4 bases at V and 0 bases at J, with 7 bases in the middle. The CDR3 nucleotides are TGCAGCGTTGGAGAGTATAGCAATCAGCCCCAGCATTTT. This translates into CSVGEYSNQPQHF.

This clonotype turned up a few times. This sequence joins TRBV7-6 and TRBJ2-3, with D maybe TRBD2 (6 bases). Trimming removed 0 bases at V and 0 bases at J, with 16 bases between. This CDR3 region has 18 residues. CDR1 and CDR2 from the germline V gene are SGHVS and FNYEAQ. The DNA for the CDR3 is TGTGCCAGCAGCTTAGCGATGTCGGTAGCGGCTAGCACAGATACGCAGTATTTT. Its protein is CASSLAMSVAASTDTQYF.

J is TRBJ1-1 and V is TRBV3-1; TRBD1 might be the D (5 bases). V lost 5 bases and J lost 2, with 12 bases in between. CDR1 is LGHDT, CDR2 YNNKEL, per germline (reference sequence). This CDR3 is 14 amino acids long. In nucleotides, the CDR3 is TGTGCCAGCAGCTGGGGGACTCTTAACACTGAAGCTTTCTTT. Translated, it gives CASSWGTLNTEAFF.